This is a list of T cell receptor beta chains from one sample in a study of T cell repertoires in cytomegalovirus infection. These receptors' antigens are unknown. MiXCR, applied by TCRdb to the reads, yields one record per CDR3 protein. Of 70,000 to 85,000 distinct CDR3 sequences listed, about 37% are singletons. Sequences were derived from CD8+ T cells from cultured PBMCs, sampled from culture after CMV antigen stimulation. These receptors came from a human donor in good health (CMV status not recorded). Some clones in this sample may be carry-over from other donors' samples. CDR3s include the opening cysteine and the closing phenylalanine or tryptophan. The order of the fields is J gene, D gene, clone size, V gene, CDR3 DNA, CDR3 protein. A D gene is named only where the DNA matches it firmly. Only some rows state a clone size, as once, few, many or a class for expanded clones.

TRBJ2-1 - - TRBV7-8 TGTGCCAGCAGTCGATGGGGGGAAAATGAGCAGTTCTTC CASSRWGENEQFF
TRBJ2-6 TRBD2 once TRBV27 TGTGCCAGCAGTCGCGGGGGGCCACCGATGGGGGCCAACGTCCTGACTTTC CASSRGGPPMGANVLTF
TRBJ2-3 TRBD2 many TRBV7-2 TGTGCCAGCAGCTTACTAGCGGGGTCGGGTCCAGATACGCAGTATTTT CASSLLAGSGPDTQYF
TRBJ1-1 - - TRBV7-6 TGTGCCAGCAGCCCCCCGGACAGCAACACTGAAGCTTTCTTT CASSPPDSNTEAFF
TRBJ2-7 - few TRBV19 TGTGCCAGTAGGAGGGGGAGGGAGCAGTACTTC CASRRGREQYF
TRBJ2-4 - many TRBV5-6 TGTGCCAGCAGCTTTGGGTCGCAGCTAGCCAAAAACATTCAGTACTTC CASSFGSQLAKNIQYF
TRBJ2-4 - - TRBV5-6 TGTGCCAGCAGCTCCCTAGATGCCAAAAACATTCAGTACTTC CASSSLDAKNIQYF
TRBJ2-6 - - TRBV6-5 TGTGCCAGCAGTTATTTTGGGAGCTCTGGGGCCAACGTCCTGACTTTC CASSYFGSSGANVLTF
TRBJ1-5 TRBD1 - TRBV4-1 TGCGCCAGCAGCCAAGACCCCCAGGGGGGCAATCAGCCCCAGCATTTT CASSQDPQGGNQPQHF
TRBJ2-7 - - TRBV11-2 TGTGCCAGCAGCCTCGGTACCTACGAGCAGTACTTC CASSLGTYEQYF
TRBJ2-7 - - TRBV6-1 TGTGCCAGCACTATCGCTTTCGAGCAGTACTTC CASTIAFEQYF
TRBJ2-3 TRBD1 few TRBV20-1 TGCAGTGCGGACAGGGCAGATACGCAGTATTTT CSADRADTQYF
TRBJ2-1 - many TRBV13 TGTGCCAGCAGCTCCTACCAGGGGGGCCCCTACAATGAGCAGTTCTTC CASSSYQGGPYNEQFF
TRBJ1-2 TRBD1 - TRBV6-2/TRBV6-3 TGTGCCAGCAGTTACTCGGGACGGACAGGGGAAACTTGGAGCTATGGCTACACCTTC CASSYSGRTGETWSYGYTF
TRBJ1-1 TRBD1 few TRBV28 TGTGCCAGCAGTGCGGGACCGGGACAGGGGAACACTGAAGCTTTCTTT CASSAGPGQGNTEAFF
TRBJ2-7 TRBD1 - TRBV11-3 TGTGCCAGCAGCTTAGCCGGGACAGGGGTTCGCGAGCAGTACTTC CASSLAGTGVREQYF
TRBJ1-2 - few TRBV27 TGTGCCAGCAACTGCGGCGGTGTACTCGGCTACACCTTC CASNCGGVLGYTF
TRBJ1-1 TRBD1 - TRBV5-6 TGTGCCAGCAGCAAACGTACAGGGGCAGGGGCCACTGAAGCTTTCTTT CASSKRTGAGATEAFF
TRBJ1-2 - - TRBV6-5 TGTGCCAGCAGTTCGGGAGCTAACTATGGCTACACCTTC CASSSGANYGYTF
TRBJ1-1 - - TRBV7-9 TGTGCCAGCAGCGCGCAGGGGACTTACACGGCTTTCTTT CASSAQGTYTAFF
TRBJ1-2 - many TRBV7-2 TGTGCCAGCAGCCCGACAGGAATGGATGGCTACACCTTC CASSPTGMDGYTF
TRBJ1-5 - few TRBV2 TGTGCCAGCAGTACGGGCGATCAGCCCCAGCATTTT CASSTGDQPQHF
TRBJ2-7 - - TRBV9 TGTGCCAGCAGCTCGGACATAATACGTGGCGAGCAGTACTTC CASSSDIIRGEQYF
TRBJ2-1 - few TRBV29-1 TGCAGCGTTGGGGGCGACAATGAGCAGTTCTTC CSVGGDNEQFF
TRBJ2-2 TRBD2 many TRBV7-3 TGTGCCAGCAGCTTATATAGGCGGGAGGTCGGACCCGGGGAGCTGTTTTTT CASSLYRREVGPGELFF
TRBJ1-1 - few TRBV7-2 TGTGCCAGCAGCCCACCCGGGGGCAGGAACACTGAAGCTTTCTTT CASSPPGGRNTEAFF
TRBJ2-5 TRBD2 - TRBV29-1 TGCAGCGTTTACGGCCGGGGGGAGATGGAAGAGACCCAGTACTTC CSVYGRGEMEETQYF
TRBJ2-5 TRBD2 - TRBV9 TGTGCCAGCAGCGTAGGGGGTAACGGGGGGGCCGGAGAGACCCAGTACTTC CASSVGGNGGAGETQYF
TRBJ2-7 TRBD2 - TRBV7-8 TGTGCCAGCAGCCAGACTGCAGGGACTAGCTACGAGCAGTACTTC CASSQTAGTSYEQYF
TRBJ2-1 TRBD2 - TRBV14 TGTGCCAGCAGCCAAGGCGGGGGGGCCTACAATGAGCAGTTCTTC CASSQGGGAYNEQFF
TRBJ1-5 - - TRBV27 TGTGCCAGCAGTCCGGGATTGGGTTTGAATCAGCCCCAGCATTTT CASSPGLGLNQPQHF
TRBJ2-1 - - TRBV4-2 TGTGCCAGCAGCCAAGATGTGCTGAGCTCCTACAATGAGCAGTTCTTC CASSQDVLSSYNEQFF
TRBJ1-2 - few TRBV28 TGTGCCAGCAGTTTAGTCCGGGGCCACTATGGCTACACCTTC CASSLVRGHYGYTF
TRBJ2-1 - few TRBV11-3 TGTGCCAGCAGCTTATATGAGGGGGGCACCTACAATGAGCAGTTCTTC CASSLYEGGTYNEQFF
TRBJ1-1 - few TRBV15 TGTGCCACCAGCAGAGACGGGCAGGGCGTCACTGAAGCTTTCTTT CATSRDGQGVTEAFF
TRBJ2-7 TRBD2 once TRBV12-3/TRBV12-4 TGTGCCAGCAGTTTCTCTAGCGGGGGGGCGAGAGGGAGCGAGCAGTACTTC CASSFSSGGARGSEQYF
TRBJ2-4 TRBD1 - TRBV7-2 TGTGCCAGCAGCGCCCAGGGACAGGGGGTATCCAAAAACATTCAGTACTTC CASSAQGQGVSKNIQYF
TRBJ2-7 TRBD2 once TRBV7-9 TGTGCCAGCAGCTTAGCGCAGAAGGGAGGGGCATACGAGCAGTACTTC CASSLAQKGGAYEQYF
TRBJ2-7 TRBD1 - TRBV7-2 TGTGCCAGCAGCCCAGGGACAGCTCCCTACGAGCAGTACTTC CASSPGTAPYEQYF
TRBJ1-6 - - TRBV5-8 TGTGCCAGCAGCTTCGTGCAGGACGGGCGTTCACCCCTCCACTTT CASSFVQDGRSPLHF
TRBJ1-5 TRBD1 few TRBV6-2/TRBV6-3 TGTGCCAGCAGTTACGACCGGGACAGTAGCAATCAGCCCCAGCATTTT CASSYDRDSSNQPQHF
TRBJ2-7 - - TRBV29-1 TGCAGCGTTGAACGACCAGACAGCTACGAGCAGTACTTC CSVERPDSYEQYF
TRBJ2-3 - few TRBV25-1 TGTGCCAGCAGTTGGGGCGGGGGCACAGATACGCAGTATTTT CASSWGGGTDTQYF